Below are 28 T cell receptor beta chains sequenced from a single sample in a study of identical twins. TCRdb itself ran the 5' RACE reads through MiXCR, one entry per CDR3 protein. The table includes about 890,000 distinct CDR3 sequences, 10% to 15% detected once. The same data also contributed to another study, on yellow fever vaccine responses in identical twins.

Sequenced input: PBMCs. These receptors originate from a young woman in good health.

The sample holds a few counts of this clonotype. This chain's CDR3 is CSARDIDPPDTQYF. For the CDR3, the DNA is TGCAGTGCTAGAGATATTGACCCGCCAGATACGCAGTATTTT. The chain uses TRBV20-1 and TRBJ2-3; no clear D. This CDR3 contains 14 residues. Between the trimmed V and J ends, which lost 0 bases and 4 bases, there was a span of 11 bases. Germline lookup yields CDR1 DFQATT and CDR2 SNEGSKA (reference sequence).

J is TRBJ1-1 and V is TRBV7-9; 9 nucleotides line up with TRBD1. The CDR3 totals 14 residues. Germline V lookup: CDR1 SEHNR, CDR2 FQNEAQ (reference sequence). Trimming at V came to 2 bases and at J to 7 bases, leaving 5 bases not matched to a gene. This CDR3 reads CASSLSGTGSEAFF. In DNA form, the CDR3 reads TGTGCCAGCAGCTTAAGTGGGACAGGGAGTGAAGCTTTCTTT.

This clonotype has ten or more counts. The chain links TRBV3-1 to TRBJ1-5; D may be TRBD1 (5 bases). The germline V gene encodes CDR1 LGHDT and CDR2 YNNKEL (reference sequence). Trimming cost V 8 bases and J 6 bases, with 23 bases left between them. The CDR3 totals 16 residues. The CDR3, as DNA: TGTGCCAGCCGCTGGGGCAGGGAAACGGGGATTCAGCCCCAGCATTTT. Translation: CASRWGRETGIQPQHF.

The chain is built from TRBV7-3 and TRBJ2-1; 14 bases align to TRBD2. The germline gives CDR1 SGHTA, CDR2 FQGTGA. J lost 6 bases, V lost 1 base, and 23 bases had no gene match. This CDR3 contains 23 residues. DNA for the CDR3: TGTGCCAGCAGCTTAAAGGCACGCAGGCCGGGACTAGCGGGAGAGGATAGAGGCAATGAGCAGTTCTTC. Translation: CASSLKARRPGLAGEDRGNEQFF.

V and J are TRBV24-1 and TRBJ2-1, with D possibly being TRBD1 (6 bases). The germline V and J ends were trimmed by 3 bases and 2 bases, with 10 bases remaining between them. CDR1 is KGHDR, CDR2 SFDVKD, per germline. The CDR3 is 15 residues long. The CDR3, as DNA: TGTGCCACCAGTGATAGGACAGCAGCCTACAATGAGCAGTTCTTC. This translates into CATSDRTAAYNEQFF.

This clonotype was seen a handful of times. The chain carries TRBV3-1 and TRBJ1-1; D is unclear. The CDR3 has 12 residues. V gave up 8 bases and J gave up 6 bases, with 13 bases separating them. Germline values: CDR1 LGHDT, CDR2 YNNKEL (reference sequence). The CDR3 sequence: CASYARGAEAFF. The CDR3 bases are TGTGCCAGCTATGCCCGGGGAGCTGAAGCTTTCTTT. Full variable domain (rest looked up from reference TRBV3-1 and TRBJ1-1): DTAVSQTPKYLVTQMGNDKSIKCEQNLGHDTMYWYKQDSKKFLKIMFSYNNKELIINETVPNRFSPKSPDKAHLNLHINSLELGDSAVYFCASYARGAEAFFGQGTRLTVV.

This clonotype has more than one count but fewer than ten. CDR3 nucleotide sequence: TGTGCCAGCAGTGAATTCCTCGGCAGGGGGACAGATACGCAGTATTTT. Translated, it gives CASSEFLGRGTDTQYF. The rearrangement links TRBV25-1 to TRBJ2-3, with TRBD1 identical over 7 bases. Germline V gene sequence: CDR1 MGHDK, CDR2 SYGVNS. V was clipped by 1 base and J by 3 bases; unmatched bases: 7. The CDR3 extends over 16 amino acids.

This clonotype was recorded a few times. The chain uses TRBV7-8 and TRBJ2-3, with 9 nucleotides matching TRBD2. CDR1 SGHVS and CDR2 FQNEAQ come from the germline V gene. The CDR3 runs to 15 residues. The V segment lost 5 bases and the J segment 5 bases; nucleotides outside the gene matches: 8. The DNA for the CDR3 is TGTGCCAGCAGCCCCGCGGGGGGGAGAGGAGATACGCAGTATTTT. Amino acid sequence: CASSPAGGRGDTQYF.

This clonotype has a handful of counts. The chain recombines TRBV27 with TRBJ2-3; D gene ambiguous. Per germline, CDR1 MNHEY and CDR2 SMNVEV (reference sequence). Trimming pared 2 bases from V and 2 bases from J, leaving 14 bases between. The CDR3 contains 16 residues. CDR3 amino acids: CASSLSRQRNTDTQYF. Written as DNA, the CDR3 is TGTGCCAGCAGTTTAAGCCGGCAGAGAAACACAGATACGCAGTATTTT.

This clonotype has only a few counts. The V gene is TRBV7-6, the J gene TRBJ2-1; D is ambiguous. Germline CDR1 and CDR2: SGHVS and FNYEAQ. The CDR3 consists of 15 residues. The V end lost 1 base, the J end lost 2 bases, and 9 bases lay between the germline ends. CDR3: CASSLDQDPYNEQFF. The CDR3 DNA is TGTGCCAGCAGCTTAGACCAGGATCCCTACAATGAGCAGTTCTTC.

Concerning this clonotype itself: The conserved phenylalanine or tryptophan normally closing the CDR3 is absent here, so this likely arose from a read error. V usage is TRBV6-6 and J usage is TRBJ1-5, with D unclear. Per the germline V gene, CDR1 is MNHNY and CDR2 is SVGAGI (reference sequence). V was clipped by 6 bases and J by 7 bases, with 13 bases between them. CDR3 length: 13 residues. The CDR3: CASSPTLGQPQHC. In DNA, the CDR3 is TGTGCCAGCAGCCCCACCCTGGGGCAGCCCCAGCATTGT.

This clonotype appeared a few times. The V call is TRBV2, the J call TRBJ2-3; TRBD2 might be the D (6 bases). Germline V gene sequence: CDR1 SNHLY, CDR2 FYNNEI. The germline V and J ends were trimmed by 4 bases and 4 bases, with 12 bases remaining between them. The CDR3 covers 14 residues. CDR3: CASSGGAAADTQYF. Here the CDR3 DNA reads TGTGCCAGCAGTGGCGGGGCCGCGGCAGATACGCAGTATTTT.

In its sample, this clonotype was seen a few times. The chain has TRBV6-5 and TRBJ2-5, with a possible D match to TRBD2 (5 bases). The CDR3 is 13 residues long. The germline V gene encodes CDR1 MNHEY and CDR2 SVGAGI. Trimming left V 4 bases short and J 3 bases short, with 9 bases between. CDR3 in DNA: TGTGCCAGCAGTTTCGGACTGGAAGAGACCCAGTACTTC. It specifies CASSFGLEETQYF.

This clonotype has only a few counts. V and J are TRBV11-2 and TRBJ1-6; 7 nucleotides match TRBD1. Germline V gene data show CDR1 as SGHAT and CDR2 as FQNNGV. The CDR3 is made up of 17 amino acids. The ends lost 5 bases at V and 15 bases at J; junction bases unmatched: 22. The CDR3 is CASSQNTGVQGGSVLHF. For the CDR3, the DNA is TGTGCCAGCAGCCAGAATACAGGGGTCCAGGGGGGTTCGGTCCTCCACTTT.

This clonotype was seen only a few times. The CDR3 here is CASSHDRGLGETQYF. Written as DNA, the CDR3 is TGTGCCAGCAGCCACGACAGGGGGCTGGGAGAGACCCAGTACTTC. The chain links TRBV7-9 to TRBJ2-5; TRBD1 matches at 10 bases. This CDR3 region has 15 residues. Germline lookup yields CDR1 SEHNR and CDR2 FQNEAQ (reference sequence). Losses at the gene ends were 5 bases for V and 4 bases for J; bases not matched to a gene: 7.

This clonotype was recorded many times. CDR3 sequence (DNA): TGCGCCAGCAGCCCTTACCCGGAGACCGGGGAGCTGTTTTTT. Its translation: CASSPYPETGELFF. This sequence joins TRBV4-1 and TRBJ2-2; D unresolved. The length of the CDR3 is 14 residues. V gave up 4 bases and J gave up 5 bases, with 11 bases separating them. Germline CDR1 reads MGHRA; CDR2 reads YSYEKL.

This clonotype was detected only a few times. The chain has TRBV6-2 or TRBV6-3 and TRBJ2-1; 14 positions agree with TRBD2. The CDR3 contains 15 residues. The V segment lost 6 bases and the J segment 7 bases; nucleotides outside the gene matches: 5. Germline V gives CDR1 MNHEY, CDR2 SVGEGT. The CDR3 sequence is CASRARLAGGNEQFF. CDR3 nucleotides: TGTGCCAGCAGGGCCAGACTAGCGGGAGGGAATGAGCAGTTCTTC.

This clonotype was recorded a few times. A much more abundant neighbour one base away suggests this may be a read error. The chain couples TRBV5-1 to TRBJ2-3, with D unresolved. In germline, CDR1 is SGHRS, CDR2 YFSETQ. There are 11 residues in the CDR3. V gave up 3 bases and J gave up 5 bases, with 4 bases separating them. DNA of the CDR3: TGCGCCAGCAGCTGGGAAGATACGCAGTATTTT. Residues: CASSWEDTQYF.

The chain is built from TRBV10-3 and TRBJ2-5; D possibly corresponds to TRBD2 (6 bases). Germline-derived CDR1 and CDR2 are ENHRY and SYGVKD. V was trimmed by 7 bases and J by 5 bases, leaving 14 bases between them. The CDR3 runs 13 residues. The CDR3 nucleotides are TGTGCCATCACGGCCGACCGGGGGGAGACCCAGTACTTC. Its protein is CAITADRGETQYF.

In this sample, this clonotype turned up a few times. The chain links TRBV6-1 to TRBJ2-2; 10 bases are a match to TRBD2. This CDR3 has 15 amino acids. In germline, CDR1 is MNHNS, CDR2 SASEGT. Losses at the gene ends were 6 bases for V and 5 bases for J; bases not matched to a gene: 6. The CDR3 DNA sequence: TGTGCCAGCAGAGCCGGGACTAGCGCGACCGGGGAGCTGTTTTTT. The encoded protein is CASRAGTSATGELFF.

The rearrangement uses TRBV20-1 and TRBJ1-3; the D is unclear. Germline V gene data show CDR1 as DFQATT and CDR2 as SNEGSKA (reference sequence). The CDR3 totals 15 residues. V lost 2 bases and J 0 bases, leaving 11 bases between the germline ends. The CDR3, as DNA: TGCAGTGCTAGAATAAAGCGGGGCTCTGGAAACACCATATATTTT. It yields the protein CSARIKRGSGNTIYF.

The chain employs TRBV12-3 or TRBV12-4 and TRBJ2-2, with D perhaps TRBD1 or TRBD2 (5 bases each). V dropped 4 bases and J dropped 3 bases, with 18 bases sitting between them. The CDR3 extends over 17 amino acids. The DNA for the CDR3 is TGTGCCAGCAGTTCCTCCGGGACCCGGGGCGACACCGGGGAGCTGTTTTTT. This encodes CASSSSGTRGDTGELFF.

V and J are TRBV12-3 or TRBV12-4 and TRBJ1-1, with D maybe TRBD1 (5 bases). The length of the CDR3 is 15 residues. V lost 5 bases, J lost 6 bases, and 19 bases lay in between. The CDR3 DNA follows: TGTGCCAGCAGTCGGACGACGGGGGGAGGGCCTGAAGCTTTCTTT. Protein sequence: CASSRTTGGGPEAFF.

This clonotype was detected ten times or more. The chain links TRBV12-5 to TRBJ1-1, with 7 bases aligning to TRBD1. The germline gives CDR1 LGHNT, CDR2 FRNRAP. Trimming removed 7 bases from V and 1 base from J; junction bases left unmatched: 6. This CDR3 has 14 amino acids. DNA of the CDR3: TGTGCTAGTGCCGGGACAGCAACGAACACTGAAGCTTTCTTT. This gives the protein CASAGTATNTEAFF.

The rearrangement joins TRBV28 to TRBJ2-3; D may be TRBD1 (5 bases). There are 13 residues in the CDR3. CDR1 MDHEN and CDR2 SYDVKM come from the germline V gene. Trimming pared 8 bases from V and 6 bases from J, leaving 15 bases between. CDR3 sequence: CASARTRWDTQYF. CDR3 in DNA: TGTGCCAGCGCCAGGACACGCTGGGATACGCAGTATTTT.

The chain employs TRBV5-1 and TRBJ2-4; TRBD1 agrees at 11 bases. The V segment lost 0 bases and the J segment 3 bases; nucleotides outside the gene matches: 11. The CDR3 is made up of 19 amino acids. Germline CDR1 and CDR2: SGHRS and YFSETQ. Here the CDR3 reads CASSLDFGTGGMDKNIQYF. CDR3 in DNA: TGCGCCAGCAGCTTGGACTTCGGGACAGGGGGTATGGACAAAAACATTCAGTACTTC. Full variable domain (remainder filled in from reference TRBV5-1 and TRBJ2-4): KAGVTQTPRYLIKTRGQQVTLSCSPISGHRSVSWYQQTPGQGLQFLFEYFSETQRNKGNFPGRFSGRQFSNSRSEMNVSTLELGDSALYLCASSLDFGTGGMDKNIQYFGAGTRLSVL.

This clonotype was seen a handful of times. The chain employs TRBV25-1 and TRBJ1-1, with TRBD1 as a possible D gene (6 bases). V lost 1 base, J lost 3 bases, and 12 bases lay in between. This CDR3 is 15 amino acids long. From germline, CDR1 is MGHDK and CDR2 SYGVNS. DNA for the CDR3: TGTGCCAGCAGTGAATCCAGATCAGGGGACACTGAAGCTTTCTTT. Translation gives CASSESRSGDTEAFF. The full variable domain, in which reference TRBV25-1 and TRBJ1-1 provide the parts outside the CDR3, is EADIYQTPRYLVIGTGKKITLECSQTMGHDKMYWYQQDPGMELHLIHYSYGVNSTEKGDLSSESTVSRIRTEHFPLTLESARPSHTSQYLCASSESRSGDTEAFFGQGTRLTVV.

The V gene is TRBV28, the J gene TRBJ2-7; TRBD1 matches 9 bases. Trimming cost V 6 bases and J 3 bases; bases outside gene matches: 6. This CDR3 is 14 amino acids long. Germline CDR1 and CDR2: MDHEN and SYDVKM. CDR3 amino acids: CASRARDRVYEQYF. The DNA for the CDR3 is TGTGCCAGCAGGGCCCGGGACAGGGTCTACGAGCAGTACTTC.